This T cell receptor beta chain appears in the sequencing data of a study of T cell responses to AZD1222 COVID-19 vaccine (TCRdb year 2021). About the study as a whole: Because spike-specific TCR depth and breadth did not differ between the two schedules, AZD1222 recipients who got a second dose at roughly 4 weeks were pooled with those who got a second dose at roughly 12 weeks. Trial participants were enrolled by age into 18-55, 56-69 and 70-plus year subgroups, with 148, 28 and 57 TCR-sequenced participants respectively. A total of just over 230 trial participants underwent TCR sequencing, of whom 207 received two doses of AZD1222 and about 25 received two doses of the MenACWY control vaccine. What the work shows at the level of the full study, not this receptor alone: Because no day 14 peak-response samples were available, repertoires were characterized only after the peak T cell response. Vaccine-associated CD4 TCRs spanned the whole spike protein, with dominant responses in regions 160-218 and 743-854. Epitopes outside the regions mutated in the B.1.351 and B.1.1.7 variants were reportedly recognized by nearly half of the unique spike-specific TCRs. Participants were mostly white British and included more females than males, and it was suggested by the authors that clonal diversity may have been underestimated. Conclusions about previously exposed vaccinees are limited, since just six AZD1222 recipients were seropositive for SARS-CoV-2 at baseline. After two AZD1222 doses, both the breadth and the depth of spike-specific TCRs were significantly higher than at day 0 and than in MenACWY recipients. In the small 56-69-year group, the increase in depth fell short of significance, most likely because of low power.

The CDR3 regions of human TCRbeta chains were analyzed by immunosequencing. The authors' pipeline ran thus. Repertoire TCRs were checked for matches against a reference library of SARS-CoV-2-specific TCRs that had been generated using the MIRA antigen-specificity platform. Breadth was defined as the fraction of unique TCRs that were SARS-CoV-2-associated. Depth was defined as the fraction of total T cells that were SARS-CoV-2-associated. Each spike-specific TCR was assigned to its reactive spike region and to a CD4 or CD8 class using the MIRA data. Log10-transformed breadth and depth values were compared by one-way ANOVA with Sidak's multiple comparisons tests. TCRdb took this table from immuneACCESS and kept in-frame rearrangements with V and J called. Such tables lack part of the clones; where checked against another copy, unresolved V genes explain under half of the gap, and the rest is unexplained. V, J and clone size are those of that table, while D and trimming were read from the DNA. In this sample the table shows 90,000 to 120,000 clones, approximately 86% of which occur a single time. Over 3.5% of the sample belongs to the ten largest clones.

Explained via the paper, the time point label denotes: baseline before first vaccination. Samples from vaccinated people were obtained from the UK trials COV001 and COV002, which included a single-blind randomized controlled phase 2/3 trial of AZD1222 (ChAdOx1 nCoV-19) in healthy adults. For TCRbeta chain sequencing, PBMC samples were collected from trial participants at day 0 and at day 28 after the second dose. The germline V gene (reference sequence) supplies CDR1 DFQATT and CDR2 SNEGSKA. V loses 8 bases, J loses 4 bases, and the germline ends lie 6 bases apart. The CDR3, cysteine through phenylalanine, is 11 amino acids long. This entry keeps only the CDR3 DNA: 33 bases, framed from base 1. For this clone: Which antigen it targets is not known. Per-base qualities were not stored, and no clone one base away is much larger.

This clonotype was sampled from an adult in good health. This sequence uses TRBV20-1 and TRBJ2-6; the D segment cannot be called with confidence. Sequencing used peripheral blood, obtained on day 0 of AZD1222 vaccination. At the DNA level, the sequence is TGCAGTTCCGAAGGGGCCAACGTCCTGACTTTC. Its translation is CSSEGANVLTF.